The 21 T cell receptor beta chains below come from one sample, sequenced in a study of shared clonotypes between healthy human individuals. Clones were read by immunoSEQ multiplex PCR, and TCRdb kept only the in-frame ones, dropping some. The sample holds millions of clones, roughly nine tenths seen once. Sequenced: naive CD4+ T cells sorted from blood. Subset given: CD45RA+ positively selected. Receptors were obtained from a man aged 18 to 30 in good health.

The V call is TRBV10-3, the J call TRBJ2-1, with D possibly matching TRBD2 (5 bases). The ends were cut back, 1 base at V and 4 bases at J, with 14 bases in the middle. CDR1 is ENHRY, CDR2 SYGVKD, per germline. CDR3 size: 16 residues. CDR3 in amino acids: CAISELGEGLYNEQFF. CDR3 DNA sequence: TGTGCCATCAGTGAGTTGGGCGAGGGATTGTACAATGAGCAGTTCTTC.

This clone has a single count. The chain is built from TRBV9 and TRBJ1-4; D is unresolved. This CDR3 has 16 amino acids. With 0 bases removed from V and 1 base from J, the gap between germline ends came to 10 bases. Germline V gene sequence: CDR1 SGDLS, CDR2 YYNGEE. The CDR3 reads CASSVEAGQTNEKLFF. In nucleotides, the CDR3 is TGTGCCAGCAGCGTAGAGGCAGGCCAAACTAATGAAAAACTGTTTTTT.

The DNA of the CDR3 is TGTGCCAGCAGCTTAGGATGGTCGGGAGCCTTAACCGGGGAGCTGTTTTTT. Protein product: CASSLGWSGALTGELFF. This chain connects TRBV11-2 to TRBJ2-2, with D perhaps TRBD2 (6 bases). Trimming stripped 1 base from V and 5 bases from J, with 17 bases between. Germline V lookup: CDR1 SGHAT, CDR2 FQNNGV. The CDR3 runs to 17 residues.

The V call is TRBV23-1, the J call TRBJ2-5, with D perhaps given as TRBD1 or TRBD2 (5 bases each). TRBV23-1 is placed among ORFs of uncertain function. The V end was cut by 6 bases, the J end by 3 bases, with 17 bases between. The CDR3 length is 15 residues. CDR3 DNA: TGCGCCAGCAGCCATGGGACCCGGAGGAAAGAGACCCAGTACTTC. Its translation: CASSHGTRRKETQYF.

The chain employs TRBV9 and TRBJ2-7; possibly TRBD1 or TRBD2 for D (5 bases each). CDR3 length: 15 amino acids. Trimming took off 0 bases at V and 0 bases at J, with 10 bases between the two ends. Germline V gene sequence: CDR1 SGDLS, CDR2 YYNGEE. CDR3 residues: CASSVVGDGSYEQYF. For the CDR3, the DNA is TGTGCCAGCAGCGTAGTTGGGGACGGCTCCTACGAGCAGTACTTC.

The V call is TRBV4-1, the J call TRBJ1-1, with D unclear. V lost 1 base to trimming and J lost 11 bases, with 14 bases between them. The CDR3 consists of 13 residues. CDR1 and CDR2 (germline): MGHRA, YSYEKL. This CDR3 is CASSQAPTVTAFF. The CDR3 region has the DNA TGCGCCAGCAGCCAAGCCCCAACAGTGACCGCTTTCTTT.

This chain connects TRBV7-2 to TRBJ2-3, with TRBD1 identical over 8 bases. CDR1 and CDR2 (germline): SGHTA, FQGNSA. The CDR3 runs to 15 residues. The V segment lost 1 base and the J segment 4 bases; nucleotides outside the gene matches: 4. Here the CDR3 DNA reads TGTGCCAGCAGCTTAGGGCCAGGGGGCGCAGATACGCAGTATTTT. Protein product: CASSLGPGGADTQYF.

The chain carries TRBV7-9 and TRBJ1-2; a weak D match, TRBD1 (6 bases). This CDR3 has 14 residues. Germline V CDR1 and CDR2: SEHNR, FQNEAQ (reference sequence). V was pared by 5 bases and J by 2 bases, with 12 bases between. CDR3 bases: TGTGCCAGCAGCGCTGGGCAGGGGAACTATGGCTACACCTTC. It encodes CASSAGQGNYGYTF.

The chain combines TRBV19 with TRBJ2-1, with D possibly being TRBD2 (6 bases). This CDR3 is built from 16 residues. The ends were cut back, 3 bases at V and 4 bases at J, with 16 bases in the middle. Germline CDR1 is LNHDA and CDR2 is SQIVND (reference sequence). The CDR3 nucleotides are TGTGCCAGTAGTATTAGTGGTGGCGGGACTTACAATGAGCAGTTCTTC. It is translated as CASSISGGGTYNEQFF.

This clone was seen once. This sequence joins TRBV6-5 and TRBJ1-1, with 8 nucleotides matching TRBD1. This CDR3 spans 14 amino acids. Germline V gene data show CDR1 as MNHEY and CDR2 as SVGAGI. Trimming removed 5 bases from V and 7 bases from J; junction bases left unmatched: 9. Here the CDR3 DNA reads TGTGCCAGCAGTCGAAACAGGGGGATGGATGAAGCTTTCTTT. Translation gives CASSRNRGMDEAFF.

The rearrangement links TRBV6-5 to TRBJ2-4; 7 nucleotides align to TRBD1. V was clipped by 6 bases and J by 0 bases; unmatched bases: 5. CDR1 is MNHEY and CDR2 is SVGAGI in the germline V gene. The CDR3 consists of 15 residues. CDR3 DNA sequence: TGTGCCAGCAGGGAGGCAGGGGGAGCCAAAAACATTCAGTACTTC. Translating gives CASREAGGAKNIQYF.

This clone is a singleton in its sample. The V gene is TRBV5-4, the J gene TRBJ1-3; 10 bases agree with TRBD1. The CDR3 extends over 14 amino acids. CDR1 is SGHNT and CDR2 is YYREEE in the germline V gene (reference sequence). Losses at the gene ends were 4 bases for V and 4 bases for J; bases not matched to a gene: 2. CDR3 in DNA: TGTGCCAGCAGCGGGACAGGGGACGGAAACACCATATATTTT. This encodes CASSGTGDGNTIYF. Using reference TRBV5-4 and TRBJ1-3 for the parts outside the CDR3, the full variable domain is ETGVTQSPTHLIKTRGQQVTLRCSSQSGHNTVSWYQQALGQGPQFIFQYYREEENGRGNFPPRFSGLQFPNYSSELNVNALELDDSALYLCASSGTGDGNTIYFGEGSWLTVV.

With regard to this clone: Other nucleotide sequences from this sample produce the same CDR3. This chain connects TRBV18 to TRBJ2-2, with D unclear. Germline loops: CDR1 KGHSH, CDR2 LQKENI. The ends were cut back, 2 bases at V and 2 bases at J, with 6 bases in the middle. CDR3 length equals 14 residues. Written as DNA, the CDR3 is TGTGCCAGCTCACCAGGCACTAACACCGGGGAGCTGTTTTTT. This codes for CASSPGTNTGELFF.

This chain links TRBV7-8 with TRBJ1-5; D is undetermined. In germline, CDR1 is SGHVS, CDR2 FQNEAQ. Trimming cost V 3 bases and J 1 base, with 7 bases left between them. This CDR3 has 14 amino acids. CDR3 coding DNA: TGTGCCAGCAGCTTTGGATTGAGCAATCAGCCCCAGCATTTT. Translated, it gives CASSFGLSNQPQHF.

There are a few counts of this clone. The V gene is TRBV25-1, the J gene TRBJ1-1; 8 bases line up with TRBD1. Germline trimming cut 5 bases from V and 4 bases from J; bases unmatched to any gene: 6. CDR3 length: 14 amino acids. Per germline, CDR1 MGHDK and CDR2 SYGVNS. CDR3 region: CASSLQGAGTEAFF. CDR3 nucleotide sequence: TGTGCCAGCAGTCTGCAGGGGGCGGGCACTGAAGCTTTCTTT.

This sequence joins TRBV19 and TRBJ2-1, with D perhaps TRBD2 (5 bases). Germline CDR1 LNHDA, CDR2 SQIVND (reference sequence). CDR3 length: 14 residues. Trimming pared 7 bases from V and 0 bases from J, leaving 10 bases between. CDR3 residues: CASIAGGSYNEQFF. The CDR3, as DNA: TGTGCCAGTATCGCGGGTGGCTCCTACAATGAGCAGTTCTTC.

V usage is TRBV19 and J usage is TRBJ2-6; maybe TRBD1 (7 bases). Trimming cost V 3 bases and J 1 base, with 16 bases left between them. This CDR3 region has 18 residues. Germline V lookup: CDR1 LNHDA, CDR2 SQIVND (reference sequence). CDR3: CASSIPHRGGSGANVLTF. The CDR3 bases are TGTGCCAGTAGTATTCCCCACAGGGGAGGATCTGGGGCCAACGTCCTGACTTTC.

In DNA, the CDR3 is TGTGCCAGCAGCTTAAGTATTGCGGGAGGTAGCGAGCAGTACTTC. This translates into CASSLSIAGGSEQYF. The gene calls are TRBV7-2 and TRBJ2-7, with 8 nucleotides matching TRBD2. Germline lookup yields CDR1 SGHTA and CDR2 FQGNSA. CDR3 length equals 15 residues. V shed 2 bases and J 6 bases; nucleotides not matched to a gene: 9.

This chain connects TRBV4-1 to TRBJ2-7, with unresolved D. Germline assignment: CDR1 MGHRA and CDR2 YSYEKL. V dropped 0 bases and J dropped 0 bases, with 12 bases sitting between them. The CDR3 runs to 16 residues. The CDR3 spells CASSQDPGSFSYEQYF. For the CDR3, the DNA is TGCGCCAGCAGCCAAGATCCCGGGTCCTTCTCCTACGAGCAGTACTTC.

This clone has only a few counts. The V gene is TRBV5-6, the J gene TRBJ1-4; D not certain. The CDR3 is 14 amino acids. With 2 bases removed from V and 0 bases from J, the gap between germline ends came to 5 bases. The germline V gene encodes CDR1 SGHDT and CDR2 YYEEEE. The CDR3 sequence is CASSFKSTNEKLFF. DNA of the CDR3: TGTGCCAGCAGCTTCAAGTCAACTAATGAAAAACTGTTTTTT.

In the case of this clone: The same CDR3 can be traced to other DNA sequences in this sample. J is TRBJ2-5 and V is TRBV5-1, with D hard to call. In germline, CDR1 is SGHRS, CDR2 YFSETQ. Trimming shortened V by 2 bases and J by 1 base, and 6 bases separated the two germline ends. The CDR3 length is 13 residues. CDR3 DNA: TGCGCCAGCAGCTTCAGGACCCAAGAGACCCAGTACTTC. It is translated as CASSFRTQETQYF.